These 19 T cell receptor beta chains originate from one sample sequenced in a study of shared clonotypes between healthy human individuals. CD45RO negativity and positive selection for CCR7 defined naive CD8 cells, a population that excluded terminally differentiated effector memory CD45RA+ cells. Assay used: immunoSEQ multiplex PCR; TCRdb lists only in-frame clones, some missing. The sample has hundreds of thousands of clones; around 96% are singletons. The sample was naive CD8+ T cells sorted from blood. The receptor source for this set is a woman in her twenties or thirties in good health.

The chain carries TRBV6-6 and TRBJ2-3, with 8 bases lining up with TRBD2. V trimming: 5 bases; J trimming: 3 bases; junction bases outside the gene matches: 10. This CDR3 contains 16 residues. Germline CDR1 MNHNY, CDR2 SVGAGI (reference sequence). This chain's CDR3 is CASSPPAGEMTDTQYF. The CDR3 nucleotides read TGTGCCAGCAGTCCGCCAGCGGGAGAAATGACAGATACGCAGTATTTT.

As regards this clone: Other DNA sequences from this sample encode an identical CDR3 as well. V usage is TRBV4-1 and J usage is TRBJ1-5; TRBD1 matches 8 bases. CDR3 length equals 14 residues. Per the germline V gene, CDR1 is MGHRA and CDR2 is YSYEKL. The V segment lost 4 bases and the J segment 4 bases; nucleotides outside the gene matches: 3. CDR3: CASSLDRDNQPQHF. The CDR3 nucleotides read TGCGCCAGCAGCCTGGACAGGGATAATCAGCCCCAGCATTTT.

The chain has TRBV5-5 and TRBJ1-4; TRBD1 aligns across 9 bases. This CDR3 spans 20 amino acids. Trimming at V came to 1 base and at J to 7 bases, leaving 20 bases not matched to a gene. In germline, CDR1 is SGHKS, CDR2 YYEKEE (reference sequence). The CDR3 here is CASSLSTGTGSNFWREKLFF. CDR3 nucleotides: TGTGCCAGCAGCTTGAGTACTGGGACAGGGTCGAACTTTTGGCGTGAAAAACTGTTTTTT.

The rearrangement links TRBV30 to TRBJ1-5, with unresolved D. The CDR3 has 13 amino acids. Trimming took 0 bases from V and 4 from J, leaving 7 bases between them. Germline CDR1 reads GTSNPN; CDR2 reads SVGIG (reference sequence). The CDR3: CAWSVEGNQPQHF. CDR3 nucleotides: TGTGCCTGGAGTGTCGAGGGAAATCAGCCCCAGCATTTT. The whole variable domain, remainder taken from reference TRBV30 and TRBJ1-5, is SQTIHQWPATLVQPVGSPLSLECTVEGTSNPNLYWYRQAAGRGLQLLFYSVGIGQISSEVPQNLSASRPQDRQFILSSKKLLLSDSGFYLCAWSVEGNQPQHFGDGTRLSIL.

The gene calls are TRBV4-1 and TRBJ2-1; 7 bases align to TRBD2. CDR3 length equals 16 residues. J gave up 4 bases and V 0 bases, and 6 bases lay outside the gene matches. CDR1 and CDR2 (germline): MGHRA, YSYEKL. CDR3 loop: CASSQDGGGEYNEQFF. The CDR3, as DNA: TGCGCCAGCAGCCAAGATGGGGGAGGGGAGTACAATGAGCAGTTCTTC.

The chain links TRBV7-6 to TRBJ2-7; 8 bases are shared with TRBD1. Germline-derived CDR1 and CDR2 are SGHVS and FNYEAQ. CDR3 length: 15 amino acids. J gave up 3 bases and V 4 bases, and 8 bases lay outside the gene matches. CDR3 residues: CASSSDRGSFYEQYF. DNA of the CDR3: TGTGCCAGCAGCTCCGACAGGGGATCGTTCTACGAGCAGTACTTC.

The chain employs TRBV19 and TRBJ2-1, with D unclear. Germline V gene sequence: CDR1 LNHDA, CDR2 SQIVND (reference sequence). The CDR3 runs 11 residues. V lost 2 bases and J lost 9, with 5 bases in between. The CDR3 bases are TGTGCCAGTAGTATATTGGGTGAGCAGTTCTTC. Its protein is CASSILGEQFF. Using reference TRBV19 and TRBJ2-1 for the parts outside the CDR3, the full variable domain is DGGITQSPKYLFRKEGQNVTLSCEQNLNHDAMYWYRQDPGQGLRLIYYSQIVNDFQKGDIAEGYSVSREKKESFPLTVTSAQKNPTAFYLCASSILGEQFFGPGTRLTVL.

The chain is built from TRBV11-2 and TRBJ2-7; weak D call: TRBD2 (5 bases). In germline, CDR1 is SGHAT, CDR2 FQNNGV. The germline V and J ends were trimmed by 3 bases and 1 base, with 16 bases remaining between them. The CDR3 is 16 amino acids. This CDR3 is CASSFYQTRESYEQYF. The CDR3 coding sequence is TGTGCCAGCAGCTTTTATCAGACTCGGGAATCCTACGAGCAGTACTTC.

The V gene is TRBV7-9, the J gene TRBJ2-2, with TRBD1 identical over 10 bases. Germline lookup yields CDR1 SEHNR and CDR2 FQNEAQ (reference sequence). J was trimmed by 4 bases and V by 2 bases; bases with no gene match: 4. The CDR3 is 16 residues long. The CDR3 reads CASSLPGQGFTGELFF. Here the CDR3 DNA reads TGTGCCAGCAGCTTACCGGGACAGGGGTTCACCGGGGAGCTGTTTTTT.

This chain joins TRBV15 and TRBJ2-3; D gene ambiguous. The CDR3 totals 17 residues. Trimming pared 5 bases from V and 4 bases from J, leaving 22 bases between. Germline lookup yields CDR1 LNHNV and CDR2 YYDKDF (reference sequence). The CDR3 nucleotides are TGTGCCACCAGCGGGCCTCTATTGGGATTCGCCTCAGATACGCAGTATTTT. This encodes CATSGPLLGFASDTQYF.

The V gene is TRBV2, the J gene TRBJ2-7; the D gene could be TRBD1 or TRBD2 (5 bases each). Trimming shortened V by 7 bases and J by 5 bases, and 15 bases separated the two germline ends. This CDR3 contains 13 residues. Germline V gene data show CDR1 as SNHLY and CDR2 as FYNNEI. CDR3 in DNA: TGTGCCAGCACGGGACCCTCGACCCACGAGCAGTACTTC. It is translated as CASTGPSTHEQYF.

CDR3 nucleotide sequence: TGTGCCAGCAGTCACACCGACAGGGACAATGAGCAGTTCTTC. This sequence encodes CASSHTDRDNEQFF. The chain carries TRBV28 and TRBJ2-1; 7 positions agree with TRBD1. Germline CDR1 reads MDHEN; CDR2 reads SYDVKM. The CDR3 consists of 14 residues. V lost 5 bases and J lost 5; bases outside the gene matches: 6.

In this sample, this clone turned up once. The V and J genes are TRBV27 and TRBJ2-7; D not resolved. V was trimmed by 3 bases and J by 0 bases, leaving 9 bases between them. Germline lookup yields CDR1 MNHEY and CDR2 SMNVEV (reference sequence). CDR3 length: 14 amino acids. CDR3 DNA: TGTGCCAGCAGTTTCATAGGTACCTCCTACGAGCAGTACTTC. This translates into CASSFIGTSYEQYF.

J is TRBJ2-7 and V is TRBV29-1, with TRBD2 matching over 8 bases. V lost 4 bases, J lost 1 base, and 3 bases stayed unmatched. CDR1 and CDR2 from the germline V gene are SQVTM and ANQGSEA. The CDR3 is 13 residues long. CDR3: CSVASGPSYEQYF. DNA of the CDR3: TGCAGCGTTGCTAGCGGGCCTTCCTACGAGCAGTACTTC.

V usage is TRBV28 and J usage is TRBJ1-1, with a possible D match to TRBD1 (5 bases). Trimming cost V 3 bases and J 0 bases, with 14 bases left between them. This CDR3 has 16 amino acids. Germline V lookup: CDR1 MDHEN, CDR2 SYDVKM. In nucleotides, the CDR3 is TGTGCCAGCAGTTTTATTTCAGGGCGGGTGAACACTGAAGCTTTCTTT. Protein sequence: CASSFISGRVNTEAFF.

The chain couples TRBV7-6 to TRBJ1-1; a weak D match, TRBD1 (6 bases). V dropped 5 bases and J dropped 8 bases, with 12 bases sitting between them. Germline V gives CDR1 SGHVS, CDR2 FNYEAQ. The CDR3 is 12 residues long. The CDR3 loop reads CASSPATGEAFF. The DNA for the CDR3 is TGTGCCAGCAGCCCAGCGACAGGCGAAGCTTTCTTT.

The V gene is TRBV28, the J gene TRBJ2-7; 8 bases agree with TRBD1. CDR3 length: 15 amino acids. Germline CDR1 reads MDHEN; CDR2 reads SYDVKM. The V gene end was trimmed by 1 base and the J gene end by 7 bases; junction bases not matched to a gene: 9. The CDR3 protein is CASSLSIQGVLEQYF. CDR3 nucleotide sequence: TGTGCCAGCAGTTTATCCATACAGGGGGTTTTGGAGCAGTACTTC.

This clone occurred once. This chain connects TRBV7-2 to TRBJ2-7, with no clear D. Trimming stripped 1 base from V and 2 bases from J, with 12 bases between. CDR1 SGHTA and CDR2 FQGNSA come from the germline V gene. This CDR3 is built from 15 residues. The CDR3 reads CASSLEAALTYEQYF. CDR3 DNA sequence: TGTGCCAGCAGCTTAGAGGCAGCCCTCACCTACGAGCAGTACTTC.

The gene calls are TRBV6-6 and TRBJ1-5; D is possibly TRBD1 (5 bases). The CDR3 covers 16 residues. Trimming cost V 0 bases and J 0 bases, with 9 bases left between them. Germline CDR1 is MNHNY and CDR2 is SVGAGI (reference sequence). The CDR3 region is CASSYSTVNSNQPQHF. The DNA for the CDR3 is TGTGCCAGCAGTTACTCGACAGTTAATAGCAATCAGCCCCAGCATTTT.